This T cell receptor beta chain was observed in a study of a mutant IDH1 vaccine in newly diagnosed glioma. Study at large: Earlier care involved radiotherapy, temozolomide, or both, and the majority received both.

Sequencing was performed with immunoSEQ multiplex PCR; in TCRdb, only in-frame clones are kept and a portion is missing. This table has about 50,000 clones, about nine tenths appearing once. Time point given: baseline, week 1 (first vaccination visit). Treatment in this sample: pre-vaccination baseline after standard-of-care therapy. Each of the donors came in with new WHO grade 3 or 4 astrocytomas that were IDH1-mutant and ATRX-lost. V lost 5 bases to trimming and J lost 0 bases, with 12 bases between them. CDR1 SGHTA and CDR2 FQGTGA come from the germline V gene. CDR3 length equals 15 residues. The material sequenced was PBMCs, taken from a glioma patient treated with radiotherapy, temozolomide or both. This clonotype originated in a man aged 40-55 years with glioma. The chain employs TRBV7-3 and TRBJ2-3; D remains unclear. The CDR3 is CASSLSLTSTDTQYF. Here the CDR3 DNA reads TGTGCCAGCAGCCTCTCCCTTACCAGCACAGATACGCAGTATTTT.